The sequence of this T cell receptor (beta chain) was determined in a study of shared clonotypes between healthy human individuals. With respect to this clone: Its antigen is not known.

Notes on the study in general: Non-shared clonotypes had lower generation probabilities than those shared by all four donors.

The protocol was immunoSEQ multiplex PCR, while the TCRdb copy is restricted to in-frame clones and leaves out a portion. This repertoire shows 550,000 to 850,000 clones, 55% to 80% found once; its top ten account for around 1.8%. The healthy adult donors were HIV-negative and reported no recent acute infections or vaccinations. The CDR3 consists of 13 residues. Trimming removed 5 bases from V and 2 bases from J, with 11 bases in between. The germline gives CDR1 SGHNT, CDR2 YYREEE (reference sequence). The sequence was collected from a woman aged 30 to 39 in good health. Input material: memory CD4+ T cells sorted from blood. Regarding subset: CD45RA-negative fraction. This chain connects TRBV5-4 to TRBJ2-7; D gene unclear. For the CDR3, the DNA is TGTGCCAGCAGTACCGGGCCGGCCTACGAGCAGTACTTC. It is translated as CASSTGPAYEQYF.